The rows below give T cell receptor beta chains drawn from one sample of a study of CD8 T cells in ankylosing spondylitis. TCRdb fed the 5' RACE reads into MiXCR, producing one record per CDR3 protein. The sample has tens of thousands of distinct CDR3 sequences; approximately 9.9% are singletons. The specimen sequenced was blood, either unsorted or a sorted T cell fraction (not recorded which). These receptor sequences come from a male donor with ankylosing spondylitis or in good health (not recorded which). Each CDR3 is given with its conserved first and last residue. The D gene is left open where the match is weak. Clone size appears in some rows only: once, few, many, or a class for an expanded clone.

cdr3_nt,cdr3_aa,d_call,clone_size,j_call,v_call
TGTGCCACCAGCAAGGGACAGGGCTCCCCTTTGAATACCGGGGAGCTGTTTTTT,CATSKGQGSPLNTGELFF,TRBD1,-,TRBJ2-2,TRBV15
TGTGCCAGCAGCGCCCAGGGAGTCGGCACTGAAGCTTTCTTT,CASSAQGVGTEAFF,-,many,TRBJ1-1,TRBV9
TGCAGCGTTGGGCAGCTTCCGAACACCGGGGAGCTGTTTTTT,CSVGQLPNTGELFF,-,many,TRBJ2-2,TRBV29-1
TGTGCCAGCAGCTCTACCTCGGACAGGGGAGGACGATCTGGGGCCAACGTCCTGACTTTC,CASSSTSDRGGRSGANVLTF,TRBD1,-,TRBJ2-6,TRBV7-7
TGCAGTGCTCCCCAGGGGGACGAGCAGTACTTC,CSAPQGDEQYF,TRBD1,many,TRBJ2-7,TRBV20-1
TGTGCCACCAGCAGAGGTCCGTTAGTGAATGAAAAACTGTTTTTT,CATSRGPLVNEKLFF,-,many,TRBJ1-4,TRBV15
TGCAGTGCTAGAGAGGGACAGACCATGAACACTGAAGCTTTCTTT,CSAREGQTMNTEAFF,TRBD1,many,TRBJ1-1,TRBV20-1
TGTGCCAGCAAAGGACAGCGATCCCCCGGGGAGCTGTTTTTT,CASKGQRSPGELFF,-,-,TRBJ2-2,TRBV2
TGTGCCAGCAGTTTCCAACCTTCAGGTCTAACTAACTATGGCTACACCTTC,CASSFQPSGLTNYGYTF,-,few,TRBJ1-2,TRBV12-3/TRBV12-4
TGTGCCAGCAGCGCTTCAACAGATACGCAGTATTTT,CASSASTDTQYF,-,many,TRBJ2-3,TRBV11-2
TGTGCCAGCAGCAAAGAACGAGACAGGGACACTCCATATAGCAATCAGCCCCAGCATTTT,CASSKERDRDTPYSNQPQHF,-,many,TRBJ1-5,TRBV21-1
TGTGCCAGCAGGCCCCCGGCGGGGAATCAGCCCCAGCATTTT,CASRPPAGNQPQHF,-,few,TRBJ1-5,TRBV6-1
TGCGCCAGCAGCTTGGAAGGGCTCGGAGATACGCAGTATTTT,CASSLEGLGDTQYF,-,-,TRBJ2-3,TRBV5-1
TGCAGTGCTAGCGGGGGGTCCCTCTACAATGAGCAGTTCTTC,CSASGGSLYNEQFF,TRBD2,few,TRBJ2-1,TRBV20-1
TGCAGTGCTAGAGTGAACCCTCGGGACGGGTCCACTGAAGCTTTCTTT,CSARVNPRDGSTEAFF,-,many,TRBJ1-1,TRBV20-1
TGTGCCAGCAGCTTGGCCCGGGCCTTTCAAGAGACCCAGTACTTC,CASSLARAFQETQYF,-,few,TRBJ2-5,TRBV5-5
TGTGCCAGCAGTTTATGGGACGGGAACACCGGGGAGCTGTTTTTT,CASSLWDGNTGELFF,-,many,TRBJ2-2,TRBV12-3/TRBV12-4
TGTGCCAGCAGTGTTGCAGGGGCCTATGGCTACACCTTC,CASSVAGAYGYTF,-,many,TRBJ1-2,TRBV2
TGTGCCAGCAGCTCCGGGACAGGGTATTCGACAGATACGCAGTATTTT,CASSSGTGYSTDTQYF,TRBD1,many,TRBJ2-3,TRBV5-5
TGTGCCAGCAGCTTAGGCGGCAGTCCTAATTCACCCCTCCACTTT,CASSLGGSPNSPLHF,-,-,TRBJ1-6,TRBV7-2
TGTGCCTGGAGTTGGGCAGGGGGGACCTACGAGCAGTACTTC,CAWSWAGGTYEQYF,-,-,TRBJ2-7,TRBV30
TGCAGCGTTGAAGCGGGCAGAGGCCTTGAAGCTTTCTTT,CSVEAGRGLEAFF,-,many,TRBJ1-1,TRBV29-1
TGTGCCAGCAGTCCGGGACTAGGGTTGGAGACCCAGTACTTC,CASSPGLGLETQYF,TRBD2,many,TRBJ2-5,TRBV2
TGCGCCAGCAGCCGGACAGGGGGAAGTTCACCCCTCCACTTT,CASSRTGGSSPLHF,TRBD1,many,TRBJ1-6,TRBV5-1
TGTGCCAGCAGTTCCGTGACTAGCGGGGGATTAATGGATACGCAGTATTTT,CASSSVTSGGLMDTQYF,TRBD2,many,TRBJ2-3,TRBV28
TGTGCCAGCAGCTTAGCAGCGATAGGCACTGAAGCTTTCTTT,CASSLAAIGTEAFF,-,-,TRBJ1-1,TRBV7-6
TGTGCCAGCAGCCTCTTTGGTCAGCCCCAGCATTTT,CASSLFGQPQHF,-,-,TRBJ1-5,TRBV5-6
TGTGCCAGCAGTTTTTTAACCGGGACAGGGGATAATTCACCCCTCCACTTT,CASSFLTGTGDNSPLHF,TRBD1,many,TRBJ1-6,TRBV12-3/TRBV12-4
TGTGCCAGCAGTGAACGGAGGAGGCGGAACACTGAAGCTTTCTTT,CASSERRRRNTEAFF,-,many,TRBJ1-1,TRBV6-1
TGTGCCAGCAGCTCCCCCGGGACAAGTGGGTACGAGCAGTACTTC,CASSSPGTSGYEQYF,-,many,TRBJ2-7,TRBV7-6
TGTGCCAGCAGTTCGCCGGGAGCTAATGAAAAACTGTTTTTT,CASSSPGANEKLFF,-,-,TRBJ1-4,TRBV28
TGCGCCAGCAGCTTCCTTGGACAGGCCGGGGAGCTGTTTTTT,CASSFLGQAGELFF,TRBD1,many,TRBJ2-2,TRBV5-1
TGCGCCAGCAGCCCCCCGGGACAGGGGAGATCTGGCTACACCTTC,CASSPPGQGRSGYTF,TRBD1,many,TRBJ1-2,TRBV5-1
TGTGCCAGCAGCTTCTTTTCGGTCCGCTATGGCTACACCTTC,CASSFFSVRYGYTF,-,many,TRBJ1-2,TRBV7-2
TGCGCCAGTCAGGACAACCAAGAGACCCAGTACTTC,CASQDNQETQYF,-,-,TRBJ2-5,TRBV5-1
TGTGCCAGCAGCTCTTACAGGGGTACTGAAGCTTTCTTT,CASSSYRGTEAFF,TRBD1,-,TRBJ1-1,TRBV11-1
TGTGCCAGCAGCTCAATCAGACGGCTAAACTATGGCTACACCTTC,CASSSIRRLNYGYTF,-,many,TRBJ1-2,TRBV5-6
TGTGCCAGTAGTATACTCGGTTTCGGACAGCCCCAGCATTTT,CASSILGFGQPQHF,-,many,TRBJ1-5,TRBV19
TGTGCCAGCAGCGGAGCCTGGGGACTAGCGGGGGATAGCTCCTACAATGAGCAGTTCTTC,CASSGAWGLAGDSSYNEQFF,TRBD2,many,TRBJ2-1,TRBV9
TGCGCCAGCAGTCCGGGACAGGGACACCCCGGGGAGCTGTTTTTT,CASSPGQGHPGELFF,TRBD1,many,TRBJ2-2,TRBV4-1
TGCAGTGCCCCGGACAGGGGACGCTCTGGGGCCAACGTCCTGACTTTC,CSAPDRGRSGANVLTF,TRBD1,-,TRBJ2-6,TRBV20-1
TGCGCCAGCAGGACCGACAGTTACGAGCAGTACTTC,CASRTDSYEQYF,-,many,TRBJ2-7,TRBV5-1
TGTGCCAGCAGCTTTGGCCTAGCGGGGTACAATGAGCAGTTCTTC,CASSFGLAGYNEQFF,TRBD2,-,TRBJ2-1,TRBV7-9
TGTGCCAGCAGTTTATCGAGGGGGACCCAAGAGACCCAGTACTTC,CASSLSRGTQETQYF,-,many,TRBJ2-5,TRBV27
TGCGCCAGCAGCTTAAGACGTTCGAACACCGGGGAGCTGTTTTTT,CASSLRRSNTGELFF,-,many,TRBJ2-2,TRBV5-1
TGCGCCAGCAGCTTACAACTTGACAGGAATTCACCCCTCCACTTT,CASSLQLDRNSPLHF,-,many,TRBJ1-6,TRBV5-1
TGTGCCAGCAGTTGGGGGGACATTAGTACAGATACGCAGTATTTT,CASSWGDISTDTQYF,-,many,TRBJ2-3,TRBV6-2/TRBV6-3
TGCAGCGCCGTTGAACAGTCCTACGAGCAGTACTTC,CSAVEQSYEQYF,-,many,TRBJ2-7,TRBV29-1
TGTGCCAGCAGCCAAGGACAGACCTGGGTTCAGCCCCAGCATTTT,CASSQGQTWVQPQHF,-,few,TRBJ1-5,TRBV7-2
TGTGCCAGCAGCCTCCGAGTCGAGGGGCACCTTTGGGCGCAGTATTTT,CASSLRVEGHLWAQYF,-,many,TRBJ2-3,TRBV3-1
TGTGCCAGCAGCTACAATGAAAAACTGTTTTTT,CASSYNEKLFF,-,-,TRBJ1-4,TRBV12-3/TRBV12-4
TGTGCCAGCTCCTCGGGCGAATTACAGCCCCAGCATTTT,CASSSGELQPQHF,-,many,TRBJ1-5,TRBV28
TGTGCCAGCAGCTTTGATGGGAGTTGGGCCAACGTCCTGACTTTC,CASSFDGSWANVLTF,-,many,TRBJ2-6,TRBV5-5
TGTGCCATCAGTGAGCGACCCCCAAGCACAGATACGCAGTATTTT,CAISERPPSTDTQYF,-,many,TRBJ2-3,TRBV10-3